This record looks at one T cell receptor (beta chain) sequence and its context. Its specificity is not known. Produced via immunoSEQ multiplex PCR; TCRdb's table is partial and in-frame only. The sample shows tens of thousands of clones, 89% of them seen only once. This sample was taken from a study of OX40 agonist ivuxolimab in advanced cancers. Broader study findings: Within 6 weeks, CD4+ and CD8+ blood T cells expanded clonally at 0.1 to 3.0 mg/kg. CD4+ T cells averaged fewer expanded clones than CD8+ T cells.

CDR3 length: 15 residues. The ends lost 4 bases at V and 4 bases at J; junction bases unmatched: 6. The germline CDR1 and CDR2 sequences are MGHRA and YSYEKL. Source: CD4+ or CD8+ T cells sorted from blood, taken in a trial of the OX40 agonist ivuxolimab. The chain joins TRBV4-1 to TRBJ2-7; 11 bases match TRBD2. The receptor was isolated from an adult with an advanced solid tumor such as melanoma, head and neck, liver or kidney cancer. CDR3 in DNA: TGCGCCAGCAGCCTCTCACTAGCGGGAGAGTACGAGCAGTACTTC. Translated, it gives CASSLSLAGEYEQYF.